This entry concerns a single TCR beta chain. The antigen is undetermined. Other DNA sequences in this specimen translate into the identical CDR3. The V and J ends lost 4 bases and 4 bases, in that order; junction bases with no gene match: 5. This CDR3 has 14 amino acids. Germline values: CDR1 SGHRS, CDR2 YFSETQ. The PCR made use of 60 Vbeta and 13 Jbeta primers. Profiling relied on immunoSEQ multiplex PCR, and the TCRdb table lists in-frame clones only, not all of them. The ten top clones account for 5.5% to 6.5%, within a sample of roughly 51,000 clones. This sample stems from a study of cytomegalovirus exposure and HLA in healthy donors. Study summary: Researchers found that about 84% of over 350 genotyped donors fell within the Caucasian-associated ancestry cluster. Study-wide results and caveats: The authors assumed roughly uniform sequencing depth across donors for presence/absence analyses. Previous analysis showed most TCR beta V segments were productive about 87% or about 30% of the time. The authors later found TCR association rates varying by HLA locus, with DRB1 most and HLA-C fewest.

Source material: PBMCs. The sequence came from a male donor in good health and CMV-seropositive. The chain carries TRBV5-1 and TRBJ2-7, with TRBD1 matching over 10 bases. The chain's CDR3 is CASSRPGQGYEQYF. In nucleotides, the CDR3 is TGCGCCAGCAGCCGACCGGGACAGGGGTACGAGCAGTACTTC.